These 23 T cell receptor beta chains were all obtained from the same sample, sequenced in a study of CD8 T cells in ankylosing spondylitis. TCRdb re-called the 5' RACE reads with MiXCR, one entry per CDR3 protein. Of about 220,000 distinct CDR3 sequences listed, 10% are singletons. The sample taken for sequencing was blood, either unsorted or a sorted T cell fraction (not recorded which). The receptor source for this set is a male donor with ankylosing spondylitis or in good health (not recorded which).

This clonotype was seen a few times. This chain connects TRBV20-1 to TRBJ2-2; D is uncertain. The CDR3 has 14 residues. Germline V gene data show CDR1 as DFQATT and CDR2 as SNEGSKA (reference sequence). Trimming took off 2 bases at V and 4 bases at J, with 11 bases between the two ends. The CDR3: CSARRSLTTGELFF. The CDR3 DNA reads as TGCAGTGCTAGAAGGTCACTCACCACCGGGGAGCTGTTTTTT.

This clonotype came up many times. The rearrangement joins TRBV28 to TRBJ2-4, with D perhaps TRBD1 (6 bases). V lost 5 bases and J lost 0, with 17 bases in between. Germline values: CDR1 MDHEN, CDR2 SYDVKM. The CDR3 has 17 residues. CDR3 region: CASSPDRQTLAKNIQYF. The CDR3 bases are TGTGCCAGCAGTCCAGACAGGCAGACGCTAGCCAAAAACATTCAGTACTTC.

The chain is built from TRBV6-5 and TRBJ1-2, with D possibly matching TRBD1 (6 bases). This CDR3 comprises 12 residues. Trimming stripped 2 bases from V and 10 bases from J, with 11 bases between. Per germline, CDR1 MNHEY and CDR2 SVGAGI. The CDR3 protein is CASSYKNRDYTF. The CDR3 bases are TGTGCCAGCAGTTACAAGAACAGGGACTACACCTTC.

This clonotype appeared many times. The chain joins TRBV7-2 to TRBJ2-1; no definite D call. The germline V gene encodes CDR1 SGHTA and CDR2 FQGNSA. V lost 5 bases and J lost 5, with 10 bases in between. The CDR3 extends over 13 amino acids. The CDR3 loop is CASSQQVNNEQFF. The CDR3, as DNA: TGTGCCAGCAGCCAGCAAGTAAACAATGAGCAGTTCTTC.

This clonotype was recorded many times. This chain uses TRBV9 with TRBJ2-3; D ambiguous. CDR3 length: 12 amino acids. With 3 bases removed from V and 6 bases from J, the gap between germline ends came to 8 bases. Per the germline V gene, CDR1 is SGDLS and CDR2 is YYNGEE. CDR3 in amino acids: CASSGIKDTQYF. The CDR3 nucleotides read TGTGCCAGCAGCGGAATCAAGGATACGCAGTATTTT. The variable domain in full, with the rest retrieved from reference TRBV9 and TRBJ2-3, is DSGVTQTPKHLITATGQRVTLRCSPRSGDLSVYWYQQSLDQGLQFLIQYYNGEERAKGNILERFSAQQFPDLHSELNLSSLELGDSALYFCASSGIKDTQYFGPGTRLTVL.

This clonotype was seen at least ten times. The CDR3 loop reads CASSQDGLGKTF. For the CDR3, the DNA is TGTGCCAGCAGCCAAGATGGTTTAGGGAAAACCTTC. The chain joins TRBV4-2 to TRBJ1-2, with D unresolved. Trimming removed 0 bases from V and 14 bases from J, with 13 bases in between. CDR1 and CDR2 from the germline V gene are LGHNA and YNFKEQ. The CDR3 covers 12 residues.

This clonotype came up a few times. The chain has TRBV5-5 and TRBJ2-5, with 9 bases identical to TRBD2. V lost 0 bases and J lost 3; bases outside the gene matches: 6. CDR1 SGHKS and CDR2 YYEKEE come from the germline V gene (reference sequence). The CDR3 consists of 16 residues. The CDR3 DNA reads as TGTGCCAGCAGCTTGGGGGCTAGCGGGGAGAAAGAGACCCAGTACTTC. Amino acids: CASSLGASGEKETQYF. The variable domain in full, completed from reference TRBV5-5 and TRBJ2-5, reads DAGVTQSPTHLIKTRGQQVTLRCSPISGHKSVSWYQQVLGQGPQFIFQYYEKEERGRGNFPDRFSARQFPNYSSELNVNALLLGDSALYLCASSLGASGEKETQYFGPGTRLLVL.

The CDR3 region has the DNA TGCGCCAGCAGCTTGTCCAGCGGGGACTCCTACAATGAGCAGTTCTTC. It yields the protein CASSLSSGDSYNEQFF. This sequence joins TRBV5-1 and TRBJ2-1; 7 bases are shared with TRBD2. The CDR3 loop spans 16 amino acids. V lost 1 base and J lost 0; bases outside the gene matches: 4. Germline assignment: CDR1 SGHRS and CDR2 YFSETQ. Full variable domain (missing parts from reference TRBV5-1 and TRBJ2-1): KAGVTQTPRYLIKTRGQQVTLSCSPISGHRSVSWYQQTPGQGLQFLFEYFSETQRNKGNFPGRFSGRQFSNSRSEMNVSTLELGDSALYLCASSLSSGDSYNEQFFGPGTRLTVL.

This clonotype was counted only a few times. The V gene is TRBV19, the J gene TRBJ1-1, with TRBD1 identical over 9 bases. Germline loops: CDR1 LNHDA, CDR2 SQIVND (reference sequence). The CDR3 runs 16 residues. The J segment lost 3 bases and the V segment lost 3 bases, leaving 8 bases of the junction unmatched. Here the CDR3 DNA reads TGTGCCAGTAGTATCCTTTCTGGACAGGGGCACACTGAAGCTTTCTTT. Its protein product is CASSILSGQGHTEAFF.

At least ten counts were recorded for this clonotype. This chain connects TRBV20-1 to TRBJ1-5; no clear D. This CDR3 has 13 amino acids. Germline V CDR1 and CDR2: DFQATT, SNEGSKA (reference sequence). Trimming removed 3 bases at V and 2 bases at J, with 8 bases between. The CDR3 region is CSASETRNQPQHF. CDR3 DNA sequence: TGCAGTGCTAGCGAGACACGCAATCAGCCCCAGCATTTT.

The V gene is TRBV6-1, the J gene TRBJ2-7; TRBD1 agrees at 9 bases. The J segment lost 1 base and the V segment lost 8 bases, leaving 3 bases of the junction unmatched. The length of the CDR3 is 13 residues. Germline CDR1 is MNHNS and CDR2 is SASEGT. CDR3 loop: CASRGQGSYEQYF. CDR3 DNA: TGTGCCAGCCGGGGACAGGGTTCCTACGAGCAGTACTTC.

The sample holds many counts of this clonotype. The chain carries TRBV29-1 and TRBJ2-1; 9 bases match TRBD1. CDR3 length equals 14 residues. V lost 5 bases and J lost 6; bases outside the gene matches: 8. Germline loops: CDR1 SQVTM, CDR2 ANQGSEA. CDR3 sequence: CSVKRTGDVNEQFF. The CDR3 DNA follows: TGCAGCGTTAAGAGGACAGGGGACGTCAATGAGCAGTTCTTC.

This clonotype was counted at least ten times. CDR3 DNA sequence: TGCAGTGCTAGCCAGGGGGGGATTGCAACTAATGAAAAACTGTTTTTT. Translation gives CSASQGGIATNEKLFF. The chain carries TRBV20-1 and TRBJ1-4; TRBD1 matches 7 bases. CDR3 length: 16 residues. Unmatched junction bases numbered 7, after V lost 3 bases and J lost 0 bases. CDR1 and CDR2 (germline): DFQATT, SNEGSKA (reference sequence).

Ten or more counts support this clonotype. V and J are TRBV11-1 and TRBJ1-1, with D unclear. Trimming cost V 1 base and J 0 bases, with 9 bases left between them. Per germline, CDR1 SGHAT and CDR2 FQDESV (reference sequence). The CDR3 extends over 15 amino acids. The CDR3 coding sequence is TGTGCCAGCAGCTTAGGGGCAATAATGAACACTGAAGCTTTCTTT. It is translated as CASSLGAIMNTEAFF.

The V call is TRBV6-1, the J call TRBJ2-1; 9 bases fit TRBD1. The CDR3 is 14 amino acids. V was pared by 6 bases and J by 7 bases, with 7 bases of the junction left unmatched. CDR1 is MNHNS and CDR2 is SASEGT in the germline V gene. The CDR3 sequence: CASRGDREVNEQFF. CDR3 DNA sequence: TGTGCCAGCAGGGGGGACAGGGAGGTAAATGAGCAGTTCTTC.

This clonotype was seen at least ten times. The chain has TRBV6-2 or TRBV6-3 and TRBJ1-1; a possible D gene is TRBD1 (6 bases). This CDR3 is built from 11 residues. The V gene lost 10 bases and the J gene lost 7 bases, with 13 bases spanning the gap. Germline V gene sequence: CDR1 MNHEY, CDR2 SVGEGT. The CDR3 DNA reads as TGTGCCACCCTAGGGGGAATTGAAGCTTTCTTT. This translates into CATLGGIEAFF.

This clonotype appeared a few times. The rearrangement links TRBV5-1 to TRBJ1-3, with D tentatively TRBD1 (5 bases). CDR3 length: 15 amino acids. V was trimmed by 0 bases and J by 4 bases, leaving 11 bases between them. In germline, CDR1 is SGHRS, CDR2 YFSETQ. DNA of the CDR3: TGCGCCAGCAGCTTGGACGGGGGAGCCGGAAACACCATATATTTT. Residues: CASSLDGGAGNTIYF.

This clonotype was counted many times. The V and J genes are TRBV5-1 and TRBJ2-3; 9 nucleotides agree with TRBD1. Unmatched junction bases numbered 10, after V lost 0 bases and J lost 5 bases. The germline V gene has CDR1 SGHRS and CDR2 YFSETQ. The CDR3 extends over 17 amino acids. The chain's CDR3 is CASSLENRDRVGDTQYF. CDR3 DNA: TGCGCCAGCAGCTTGGAAAACCGGGACAGGGTTGGAGATACGCAGTATTTT.

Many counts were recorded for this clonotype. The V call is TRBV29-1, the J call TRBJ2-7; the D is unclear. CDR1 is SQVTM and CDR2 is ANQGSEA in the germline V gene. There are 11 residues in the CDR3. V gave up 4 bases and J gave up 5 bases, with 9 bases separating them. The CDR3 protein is CSVGAADEQYF. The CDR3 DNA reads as TGCAGCGTTGGGGCAGCTGACGAGCAGTACTTC.

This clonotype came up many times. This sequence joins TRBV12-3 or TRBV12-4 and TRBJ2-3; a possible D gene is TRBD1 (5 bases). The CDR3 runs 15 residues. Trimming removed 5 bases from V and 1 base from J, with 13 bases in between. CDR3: CASSARGARTDTQYF. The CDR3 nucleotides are TGTGCCAGCAGTGCTCGTGGGGCCCGCACAGATACGCAGTATTTT.

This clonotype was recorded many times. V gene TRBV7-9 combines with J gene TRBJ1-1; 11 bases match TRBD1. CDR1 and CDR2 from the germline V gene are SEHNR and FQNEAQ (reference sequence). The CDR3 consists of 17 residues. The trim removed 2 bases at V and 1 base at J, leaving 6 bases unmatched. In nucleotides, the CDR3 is TGTGCCAGCAGCTTATTGTTGGGACAGGGGGAGAACACTGAAGCTTTCTTT. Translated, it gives CASSLLLGQGENTEAFF.

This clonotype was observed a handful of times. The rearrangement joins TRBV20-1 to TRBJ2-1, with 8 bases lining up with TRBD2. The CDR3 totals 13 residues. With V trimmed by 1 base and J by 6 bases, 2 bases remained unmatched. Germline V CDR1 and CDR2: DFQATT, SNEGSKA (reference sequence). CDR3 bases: TGCAGTGCTAGAGTCGGGAGGGGCAATGAGCAGTTCTTC. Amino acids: CSARVGRGNEQFF.

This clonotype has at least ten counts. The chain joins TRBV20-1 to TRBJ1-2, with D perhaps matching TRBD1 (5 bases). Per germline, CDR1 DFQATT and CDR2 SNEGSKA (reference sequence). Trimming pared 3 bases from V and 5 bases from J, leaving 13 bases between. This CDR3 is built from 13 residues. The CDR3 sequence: CSASAGPKYGYTF. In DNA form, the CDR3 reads TGCAGTGCTAGTGCGGGGCCGAAGTATGGCTACACCTTC.